The subject of this entry is one TCR beta chain. Its antigen is still unknown. Germline CDR1 SGHAT, CDR2 FQNNGV. The CDR3 sequence is 13 residues long. Trimming removed 1 base from V and 7 bases from J, with 7 bases in between. The survey-level immunoSEQ assay was used. Up to 500,000 reads were sequenced per sample. Only in-frame clones appear in the TCRdb table, and some are missing; sequencing was by immunoSEQ multiplex PCR. This table has more than 40,000 clones, 78% appearing once. During colonoscopy, one to two rectal pinch biopsies were collected. This sample was included in a study of pediatric ulcerative colitis. Findings and limits, study-wide: In rectum, acute severe colitis had expanded clones and less diversity. A couple of rectal CDR3 clonotypes occurred in all ulcerative colitis patients.

The chain carries TRBV11-2 and TRBJ2-2; D is undetermined. The sample was gut tissue. The source of this sequence is a girl aged 10-17 years with moderate ulcerative colitis. CDR3: CASSLGGGGELFF. The DNA of the CDR3 is TGTGCCAGCAGCTTAGGAGGTGGCGGGGAGCTGTTTTTT.